Given below is one T cell receptor (beta chain) in context. The antigen it recognizes is unknown. Base quality data are lacking; no much larger clone is found one base away. The reads were generated on an Illumina HiSeq 2500. Quantitative 5'-RACE with molecular barcodes was the method used to prepare the TCR beta libraries. In the authors' own workflow: To identify disease-linked TCR variants, a new computational method was used, one built on a probabilistic model of VDJ rearrangement. The public reads were reprocessed in TCRdb via fastp at Q25 and MiXCR, keeping in-frame beta chains. Duplicate CDR3 protein sequences are folded into a single record with the most common DNA and genes. The V and J calls and clone size come from TCRdb's table, not from the authors' own analysis. The sample table contains 650,000 to 800,000 distinct CDR3 sequences; only one count was recorded for around a fifth of them. The leading ten clones occupy about 19% of the sample.

This entry is derived from a study of CD8 T cells in ankylosing spondylitis (dated by TCRdb to about 2017). General notes on the study: T cell receptor beta repertoires were profiled in healthy donors and ankylosing spondylitis patients so that disease-linked TCR variants could be found. Peripheral blood was sampled, and synovial fluid was also collected from ankylosing spondylitis patients. The whole study cohort included 108 healthy donors and 25 ankylosing spondylitis patients. Study-wide conclusions, independent of this receptor: The disease-linked clones were reported as significantly enriched in matched synovial fluid samples from ankylosing spondylitis patients. In peripheral blood, the disease-linked clones were found at relatively low frequencies and had a CD8+ phenotype. Some motif variants had previously been reported in the synovial fluid and blood of reactive arthritis patients, which suggests shared mechanisms of disease initiation. Blood from ankylosing spondylitis patients appeared to be characterized by a TCR beta motif made up of eight highly homologous amino acid variants.

V and J lose 0 bases and 7 bases, and a span of 11 bases separates them. The CDR3 has 15 amino acids, counting the end cysteine and phenylalanine. Only the CDR3 DNA stays, 45 bases, in frame from base 1. The germline V gene sets CDR1 to SGHRS and CDR2 to YFSETQ. The chain was built from TRBV5-1 and TRBJ1-6; the D gene cannot be resolved reliably. The sequenced sample was blood, either unsorted or a sorted T cell fraction (not recorded which). The source of this sequence is a male donor with ankylosing spondylitis. CDR3 protein: CASSLDGELNSPLHF. The DNA reads TGCGCCAGCAGCTTGGACGGAGAACTAAATTCACCCCTCCACTTT.